Below, one T cell receptor beta chain is given with its context. Its antigen remains unknown. Template input, which was bulk tumor genomic DNA, totaled approximately 640 ng per sample. Taken during surgery, several biopsies per primary tumor were spaced as far apart as possible within the tumor mass. The study enrolled patients with untreated, newly diagnosed non-small cell lung cancer who underwent curative surgery. Amplification of TCR beta CDR3 was performed by multiplex PCR with 32 V and 13 J primers. TCRdb reanalysed the multiplex PCR reads using MiXCR and keeps one entry per CDR3 protein. The sample consists of roughly 12,000 distinct CDR3 sequences, under 25% of them appearing once. This record comes from a study of immune heterogeneity within non-small cell lung tumors. Findings of the study overall: Patients largely differed in their high-frequency T-cell receptor beta clonotypes. Within each patient, tumor sites shared identical dominant CDR3 beta clonotypes and also held site-unique high-frequency clones.

The CDR3 has 15 amino acids. In germline, CDR1 is SGHNT, CDR2 YYREEE (reference sequence). Unmatched junction bases numbered 8, after V lost 4 bases and J lost 6 bases. The rearrangement joins TRBV5-4 to TRBJ2-1; TRBD1 matches at 9 bases. The sequenced material came from lung tumor tissue. The sequence was obtained from a man in his sixties with non-small cell lung cancer. CDR3 sequence: CASSGYRGQGNEQFF. In nucleotides, the CDR3 is TGTGCCAGCAGCGGATACAGGGGGCAGGGCAATGAGCAGTTCTTC.